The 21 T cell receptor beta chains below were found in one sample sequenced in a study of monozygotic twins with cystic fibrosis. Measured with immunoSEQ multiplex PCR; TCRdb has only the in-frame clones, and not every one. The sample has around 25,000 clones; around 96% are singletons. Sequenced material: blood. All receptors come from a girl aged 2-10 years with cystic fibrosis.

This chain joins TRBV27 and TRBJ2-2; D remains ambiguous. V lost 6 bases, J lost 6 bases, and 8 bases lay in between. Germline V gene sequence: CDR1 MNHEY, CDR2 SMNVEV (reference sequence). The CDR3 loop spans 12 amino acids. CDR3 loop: CASSFPAGELFF. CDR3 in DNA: TGTGCCAGCAGCTTTCCTGCCGGGGAGCTGTTTTTT.

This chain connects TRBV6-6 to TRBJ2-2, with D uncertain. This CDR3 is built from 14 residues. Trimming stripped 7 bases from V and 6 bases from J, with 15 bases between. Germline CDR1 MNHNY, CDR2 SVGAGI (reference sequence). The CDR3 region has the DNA TGTGCCAGCACCAACTCTGGGCCTTCCGGGGAGCTGTTTTTT. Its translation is CASTNSGPSGELFF.

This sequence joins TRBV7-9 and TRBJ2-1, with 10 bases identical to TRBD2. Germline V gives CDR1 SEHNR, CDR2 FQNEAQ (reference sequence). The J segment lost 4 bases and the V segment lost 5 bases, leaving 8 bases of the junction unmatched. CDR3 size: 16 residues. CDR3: CASSPRTSGLYNEQFF. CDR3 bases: TGTGCCAGCAGCCCTAGGACTAGCGGCTTATACAATGAGCAGTTCTTC.

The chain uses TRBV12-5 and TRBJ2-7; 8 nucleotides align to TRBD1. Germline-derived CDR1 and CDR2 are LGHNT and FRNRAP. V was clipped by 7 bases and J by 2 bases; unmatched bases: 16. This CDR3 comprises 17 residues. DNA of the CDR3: TGTGCTAGTGTTACACGGACCGGGACAGGTCAACCCTACGAGCAGTACTTC. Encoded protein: CASVTRTGTGQPYEQYF.

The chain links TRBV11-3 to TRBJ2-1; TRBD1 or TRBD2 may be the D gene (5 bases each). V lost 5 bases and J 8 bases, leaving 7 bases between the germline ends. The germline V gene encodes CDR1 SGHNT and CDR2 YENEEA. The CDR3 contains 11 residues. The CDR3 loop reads CASSRDDEQFF. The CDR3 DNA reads TGTGCCAGCAGCCGGGACGATGAGCAGTTCTTC.

CDR3 amino acids: CASSLFWGGETQYF. Here the CDR3 DNA reads TGTGCCAGCAGTTTATTTTGGGGAGGAGAGACCCAGTACTTC. The V and J genes are TRBV27 and TRBJ2-5; perhaps TRBD2 as D (6 bases). Trimming took 1 base from V and 4 from J, leaving 10 bases between them. The CDR3 consists of 14 residues. Germline assignment: CDR1 MNHEY and CDR2 SMNVEV (reference sequence).

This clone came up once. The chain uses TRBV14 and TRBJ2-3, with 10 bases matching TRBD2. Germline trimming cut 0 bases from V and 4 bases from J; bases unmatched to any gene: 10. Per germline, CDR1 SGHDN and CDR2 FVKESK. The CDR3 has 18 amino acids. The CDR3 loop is CASSQDGILAGEADTQYF. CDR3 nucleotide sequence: TGTGCCAGCAGCCAAGATGGGATCCTAGCGGGGGAGGCAGATACGCAGTATTTT.

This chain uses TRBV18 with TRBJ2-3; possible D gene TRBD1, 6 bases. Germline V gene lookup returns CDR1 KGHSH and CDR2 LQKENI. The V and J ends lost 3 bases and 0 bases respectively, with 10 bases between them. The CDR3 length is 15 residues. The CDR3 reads CASSPNQGSTDTQYF. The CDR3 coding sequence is TGTGCCAGCTCACCGAACCAGGGGAGCACAGATACGCAGTATTTT.

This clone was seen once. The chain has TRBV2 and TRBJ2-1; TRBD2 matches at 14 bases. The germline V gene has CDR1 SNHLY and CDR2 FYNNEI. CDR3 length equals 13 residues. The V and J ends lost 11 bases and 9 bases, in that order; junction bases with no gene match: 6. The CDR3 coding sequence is TGTGCCGAGGGACTAGCGGGAGTGGGTGAGCAGTTCTTC. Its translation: CAEGLAGVGEQFF.

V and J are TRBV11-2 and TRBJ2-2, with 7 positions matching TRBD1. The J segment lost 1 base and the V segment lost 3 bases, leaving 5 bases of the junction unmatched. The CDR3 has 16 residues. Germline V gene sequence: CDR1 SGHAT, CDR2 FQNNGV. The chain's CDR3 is CASSFGRGRNTGELFF. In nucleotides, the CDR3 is TGTGCCAGCAGCTTCGGCAGGGGGAGGAACACCGGGGAGCTGTTTTTT.

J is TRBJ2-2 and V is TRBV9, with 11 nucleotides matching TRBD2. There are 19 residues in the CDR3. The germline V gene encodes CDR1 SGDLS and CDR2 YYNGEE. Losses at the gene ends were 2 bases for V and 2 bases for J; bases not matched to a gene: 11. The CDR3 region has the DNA TGTGCCAGCAGCGTGGAATTACTAGCGGGAGCCGGAAACACCGGGGAGCTGTTTTTT. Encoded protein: CASSVELLAGAGNTGELFF.

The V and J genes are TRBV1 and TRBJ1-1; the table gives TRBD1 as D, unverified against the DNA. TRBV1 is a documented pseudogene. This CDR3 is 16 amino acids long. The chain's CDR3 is CTSSQDGDRGGTEAFF. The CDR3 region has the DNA TGCACCAGCAGCCAAGATGGGGACAGGGGAGGCACTGAAGCTTTCTTT.

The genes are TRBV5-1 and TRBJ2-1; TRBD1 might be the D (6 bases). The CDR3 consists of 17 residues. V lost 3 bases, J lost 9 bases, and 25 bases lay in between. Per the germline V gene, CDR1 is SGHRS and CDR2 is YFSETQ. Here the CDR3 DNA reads TGCGCCAGCAGCTCCCCTAGTGGGCGGGCCGACAGGAGTGAGCAGTTCTTC. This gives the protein CASSSPSGRADRSEQFF.

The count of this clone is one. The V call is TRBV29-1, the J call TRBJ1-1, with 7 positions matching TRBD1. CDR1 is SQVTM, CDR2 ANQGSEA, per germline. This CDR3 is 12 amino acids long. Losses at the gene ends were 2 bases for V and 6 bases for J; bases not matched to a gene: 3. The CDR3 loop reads CSVEKGAAEAFF. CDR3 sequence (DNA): TGCAGCGTTGAAAAGGGGGCTGCTGAAGCTTTCTTT.

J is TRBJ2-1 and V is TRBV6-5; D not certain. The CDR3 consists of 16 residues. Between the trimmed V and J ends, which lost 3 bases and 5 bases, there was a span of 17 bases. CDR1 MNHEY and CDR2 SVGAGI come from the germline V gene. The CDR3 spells CASSYLPVPGHNEQFF. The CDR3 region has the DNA TGTGCCAGCAGTTATTTACCCGTACCCGGACACAATGAGCAGTTCTTC.

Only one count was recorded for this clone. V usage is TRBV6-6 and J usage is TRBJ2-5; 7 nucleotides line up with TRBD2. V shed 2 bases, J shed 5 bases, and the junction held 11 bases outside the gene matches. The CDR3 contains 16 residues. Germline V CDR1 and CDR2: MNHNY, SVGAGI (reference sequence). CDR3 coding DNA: TGTGCCAGCAGTTACGCTGGCGGGAGTGTGCGGGAGACCCAGTACTTC. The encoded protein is CASSYAGGSVRETQYF.

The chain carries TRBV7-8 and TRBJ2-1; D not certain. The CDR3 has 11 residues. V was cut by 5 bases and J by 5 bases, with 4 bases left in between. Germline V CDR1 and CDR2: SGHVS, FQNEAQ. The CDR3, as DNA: TGTGCCAGCAGCCGGGACAATGAGCAGTTCTTC. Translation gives CASSRDNEQFF.

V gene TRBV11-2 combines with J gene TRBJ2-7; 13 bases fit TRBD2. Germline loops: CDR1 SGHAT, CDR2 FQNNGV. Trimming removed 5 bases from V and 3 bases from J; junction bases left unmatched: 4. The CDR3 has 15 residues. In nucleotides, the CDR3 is TGTGCCAGCAGCGAGGGACTAGCGGGAAACTACGAGCAGTACTTC. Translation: CASSEGLAGNYEQYF.

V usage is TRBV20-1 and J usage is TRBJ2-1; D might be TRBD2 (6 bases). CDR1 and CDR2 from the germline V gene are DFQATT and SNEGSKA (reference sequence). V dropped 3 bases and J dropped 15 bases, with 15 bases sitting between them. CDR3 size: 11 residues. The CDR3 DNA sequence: TGCAGTGCTAGTGGAGGGCCCCGTCTGTTCTTC. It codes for CSASGGPRLFF.

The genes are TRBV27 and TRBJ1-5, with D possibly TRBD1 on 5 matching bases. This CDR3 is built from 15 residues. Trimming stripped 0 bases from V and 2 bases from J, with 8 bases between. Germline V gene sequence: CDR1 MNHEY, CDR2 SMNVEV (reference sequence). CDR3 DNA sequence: TGTGCCAGCAGTTTATCGTGGGGGGGCAATCAGCCCCAGCATTTT. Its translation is CASSLSWGGNQPQHF.

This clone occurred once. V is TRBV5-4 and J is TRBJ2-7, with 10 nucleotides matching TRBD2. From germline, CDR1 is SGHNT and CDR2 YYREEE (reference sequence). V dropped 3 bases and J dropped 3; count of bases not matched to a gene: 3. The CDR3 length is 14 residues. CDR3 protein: CASSSRTSGYEQYF. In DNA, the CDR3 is TGTGCCAGCAGCTCTCGGACTAGCGGCTACGAGCAGTACTTC.